This TCR beta chain appears in the sequencing data of a study of blood T cell repertoires in COVID-19. Trimming left V 7 bases short and J 0 bases short, with 16 bases between. This CDR3 spans 16 amino acids. Germline V gene sequence: CDR1 LNHDA, CDR2 SQIVND (reference sequence). TCRdb's copy holds only in-frame clones and misses some; the assay was immunoSEQ multiplex PCR. The profile shows roughly 260,000 clones, roughly 82% of them singletons. This receptor was obtained from a woman of 80 years or more with active or convalescent COVID-19. This chain connects TRBV19 to TRBJ2-1; a weak D match, TRBD1 (7 bases). Sequenced input: peripheral blood. CDR3 in amino acids: CASIPGGGSSYNEQFF. CDR3 DNA: TGTGCCAGTATCCCAGGGGGAGGCAGCTCCTACAATGAGCAGTTCTTC.